These 17 T cell receptor beta chains came from one sample sequenced in a study of T cell responses to AZD1222 COVID-19 vaccine. Only in-frame clones appear in the TCRdb table, and some are missing; sequencing was by immunoSEQ multiplex PCR. This sample's table reports 150,000 or so clones. The specimen sequenced was peripheral blood. These receptors originate from an adult in good health.

The chain carries TRBV19 and TRBJ2-7, with 8 bases identical to TRBD1. Trimming at V came to 4 bases and at J to 4 bases, leaving 9 bases not matched to a gene. The V gene's germline CDR1 is LNHDA and CDR2 SQIVND (reference sequence). The CDR3 contains 15 residues. CDR3 sequence: CASSNVGTGLYEQYF. The CDR3 DNA reads TGTGCCAGTAGTAACGTCGGGACAGGTCTTTACGAGCAGTACTTC.

This chain links TRBV19 with TRBJ2-1; D possibly corresponds to TRBD2 (5 bases). Germline-derived CDR1 and CDR2 are LNHDA and SQIVND (reference sequence). V lost 5 bases and J 12 bases, leaving 20 bases between the germline ends. This CDR3 comprises 14 residues. The CDR3 sequence: CASSGTRGVGGQFF. CDR3 bases: TGTGCCAGTAGTGGCACCCGGGGAGTCGGTGGGCAGTTCTTC.

The rearrangement joins TRBV7-3 to TRBJ2-5, with D unclear. There are 15 residues in the CDR3. Per germline, CDR1 SGHTA and CDR2 FQGTGA. With 2 bases removed from V and 3 bases from J, the gap between germline ends came to 13 bases. This CDR3 reads CASSLAVGRKETQYF. The CDR3 DNA follows: TGTGCCAGCAGCTTAGCTGTGGGAAGGAAAGAGACCCAGTACTTC.

V usage is TRBV29-1 and J usage is TRBJ1-1; D remains ambiguous. The CDR3 is 17 residues long. Between the trimmed V and J ends, which lost 8 bases and 8 bases, there was a span of 33 bases. Germline CDR1 SQVTM, CDR2 ANQGSEA. The CDR3 DNA reads as TGCAGCTGTCGTGTGCGCAATCATCGGGTTTCAAAGAACGAAGCTTTCTTT. This gives the protein CSCRVRNHRVSKNEAFF. The full variable domain, with the rest looked up from reference TRBV29-1 and TRBJ1-1, is SAVISQKPSRDICQRGTSLTIQCQVDSQVTMMFWYRQQPGQSLTLIATANQGSEATYESGFVIDKFPISRPNLTFSTLTVSNMSPEDSSIYLCSCRVRNHRVSKNEAFFGQGTRLTVV.

The CDR3 bases are TGTGCCAGCAGCCGGACGGGGGTGACAGATACGCAGTATTTT. It translates to CASSRTGVTDTQYF. The rearrangement links TRBV7-8 to TRBJ2-3, with D possibly being TRBD2 (6 bases). There are 14 residues in the CDR3. With 5 bases removed from V and 3 bases from J, the gap between germline ends came to 12 bases. CDR1 and CDR2 (germline): SGHVS, FQNEAQ.

The chain joins TRBV11-2 to TRBJ2-7; D is ambiguous. The CDR3 length is 12 residues. Trimming cost V 5 bases and J 9 bases, with 14 bases left between them. Germline CDR1 reads SGHAT; CDR2 reads FQNNGV. The CDR3: CASSPSATRQYF. The CDR3 nucleotides are TGTGCCAGCAGCCCCTCCGCTACTCGGCAGTACTTC. Full variable domain (remainder filled in from reference TRBV11-2 and TRBJ2-7): EAGVAQSPRYKIIEKRQSVAFWCNPISGHATLYWYQQILGQGPKLLIQFQNNGVVDDSQLPKDRFSAERLKGVDSTLKIQPAKLEDSAVYLCASSPSATRQYFGPGTRLTVT.

The CDR3 sequence is CASSIPETVNYGYTF. In nucleotides, the CDR3 is TGTGCCAGTAGTATCCCCGAGACAGTCAACTATGGCTACACCTTC. V gene TRBV19 combines with J gene TRBJ1-2; perhaps TRBD1 as D (5 bases). V lost 3 bases to trimming and J lost 2 bases, with 13 bases between them. The CDR3 is made up of 15 amino acids. Germline CDR1 is LNHDA and CDR2 is SQIVND (reference sequence).

The genes are TRBV23-1 and TRBJ2-7, with D tentatively TRBD2 (5 bases). TRBV23-1 is given ORF status, its function remaining uncertain. V lost 4 bases to trimming and J lost 3 bases, with 13 bases between them. The CDR3 consists of 14 residues. The CDR3 DNA reads TGCGCCAGCAGTCCCCGGGAAAAGGTCTACGAGCAGTACTTC. As protein: CASSPREKVYEQYF.

This chain joins TRBV29-1 and TRBJ1-1; D gene ambiguous. Germline CDR1 reads SQVTM; CDR2 reads ANQGSEA. V dropped 4 bases and J dropped 2 bases, with 14 bases sitting between them. The CDR3 totals 14 residues. This CDR3 is CSVVLPPANTEAFF. In DNA form, the CDR3 reads TGCAGCGTTGTTCTCCCCCCCGCCAACACTGAAGCTTTCTTT.

V and J are TRBV7-4 and TRBJ2-3; 12 nucleotides align to TRBD2. The CDR3 extends over 17 amino acids. With V trimmed by 4 bases and J by 4 bases, 9 bases remained unmatched. Germline CDR1 is SGHVT and CDR2 is SQSDAQ. The CDR3 spells CASSSGASGGAADTQYF. Written as DNA, the CDR3 is TGTGCCAGCAGCTCCGGGGCTAGCGGGGGGGCTGCAGATACGCAGTATTTT. Full variable domain (outside the CDR3, taken from reference TRBV7-4 and TRBJ2-3): GAGVSQSPRYKVAKRGRDVALRCDSISGHVTLYWYRQTLGQGSEVLTYSQSDAQRDKSGRPSGRFSAERPERSVSTLKIQRTEQGDSAVYLCASSSGASGGAADTQYFGPGTRLTVL.

V is TRBV5-5 and J is TRBJ1-2, with D perhaps matching TRBD1 (5 bases). Germline V gives CDR1 SGHKS, CDR2 YYEKEE (reference sequence). Trimming stripped 3 bases from V and 1 base from J, with 13 bases between. This CDR3 spans 15 amino acids. The CDR3 protein is CASSSYGHNNYGYTF. CDR3 nucleotides: TGTGCCAGCAGCTCCTACGGACACAATAACTATGGCTACACCTTC.

V usage is TRBV7-2 and J usage is TRBJ1-2; D is ambiguous. Trimming shortened V by 3 bases and J by 8 bases, and 7 bases separated the two germline ends. From germline, CDR1 is SGHTA and CDR2 FQGNSA. This CDR3 contains 11 residues. The CDR3 nucleotides read TGTGCCAGCAGCTTTGACCGGGGCTACACCTTC. Protein sequence: CASSFDRGYTF.

The CDR3, as DNA: TGTGCCAGCAGTTATCATGGACAGGGCTACTACGAGCAGTACTTC. This encodes CASSYHGQGYYEQYF. The rearrangement links TRBV6-5 to TRBJ2-7, with TRBD1 matching over 8 bases. Looked up from germline, CDR1 is MNHEY and CDR2 is SVGAGI. The CDR3 has 15 amino acids. The J segment lost 3 bases and the V segment lost 3 bases, leaving 7 bases of the junction unmatched.

The chain links TRBV28 to TRBJ2-3; TRBD1 aligns across 9 bases. With 6 bases clipped from V and 1 base from J, the junction kept 14 bases outside the gene matches. The germline gives CDR1 MDHEN, CDR2 SYDVKM. This CDR3 contains 18 residues. The CDR3 DNA is TGTGCCAGCAGACCGACAGGGGGAAGGGGTTCCGGCACAGATACGCAGTATTTT. As protein: CASRPTGGRGSGTDTQYF.

The chain carries TRBV2 and TRBJ1-2; D is ambiguous. The V and J ends lost 11 bases and 2 bases respectively, with 12 bases between them. The CDR3 is made up of 12 amino acids. Per the germline V gene, CDR1 is SNHLY and CDR2 is FYNNEI. The CDR3 sequence: CARQAPNYGYTF. DNA of the CDR3: TGTGCCCGCCAGGCCCCCAACTATGGCTACACCTTC.

The V call is TRBV7-9, the J call TRBJ1-2, with 7 bases fitting TRBD1. Losses at the gene ends were 1 base for V and 6 bases for J; bases not matched to a gene: 2. The CDR3 covers 13 residues. The V gene's germline CDR1 is SEHNR and CDR2 FQNEAQ (reference sequence). The DNA of the CDR3 is TGTGCCAGCAGCTTAGGGACAGGCAATGGCTACACCTTC. It encodes CASSLGTGNGYTF.

V and J are TRBV5-6 and TRBJ2-7, with 10 bases matching TRBD1. The CDR3 consists of 16 residues. CDR1 SGHDT and CDR2 YYEEEE come from the germline V gene. V lost 2 bases to trimming and J lost 2 bases; unmatched junction nucleotides: 7. CDR3 amino acids: CASSLELGTGAYEQYF. The DNA for the CDR3 is TGTGCCAGCAGCTTAGAACTAGGGACAGGGGCCTACGAGCAGTACTTC.